The present entry profiles one T cell receptor (beta chain) with its context. This specimen comes from a study of T cell changes during pregnancy in multiple sclerosis. In germline, CDR1 is MDHEN, CDR2 SYDVKM. This CDR3 spans 16 amino acids. V shed 5 bases and J shed 3 bases, with 20 bases lying between them. Sequencing used immunoSEQ multiplex PCR; TCRdb keeps in-frame clones, though not all of them. The repertoire has 65,000 to 85,000 clones, about nine tenths of them found once; the top ten carry more than 1.3%. The sequence came from a female donor with multiple sclerosis, enrolled in a pregnancy study. The source material was peripheral blood, sampled in the third trimester of pregnancy. This chain connects TRBV28 to TRBJ2-7, with D possibly matching TRBD2 (6 bases). CDR3 DNA sequence: TGTGCCAGCAGTCCACCTTTGTGGGGGGAACACTACGAGCAGTACTTC. Translated: CASSPPLWGEHYEQYF.